This TCR beta chain was obtained from a study of blood T cell repertoires in COVID-19. Whole-study context: Sites across the United States, Italy and Spain contributed samples from acute and convalescent COVID-19.

Using immunoSEQ multiplex PCR, the repertoire was profiled, and TCRdb retains in-frame clones only, with some absent. The sample includes around 140,000 clones, about four fifths of them seen just once. Trimming took 4 bases from V and 4 from J; bases not matched to a gene: 5. This CDR3 contains 14 residues. CDR1 MNHEY and CDR2 SVGAGI come from the germline V gene. The specimen sequenced was peripheral blood. This chain uses TRBV6-5 with TRBJ1-2, with 8 bases aligning to TRBD1. This sequence was found in a human donor in a cohort sampled during active COVID-19. The CDR3 protein is CASSSGTGAYGYTF. The DNA of the CDR3 is TGTGCCAGCAGTTCTGGGACAGGAGCCTATGGCTACACCTTC.